This passage covers 23 T cell receptor beta chains from one sample sequenced in a study of cytomegalovirus exposure and HLA in healthy donors. PCR was performed using 60 Vbeta and 13 Jbeta primers. The assay was immunoSEQ multiplex PCR, and TCRdb's table has in-frame clones only and misses some. This table holds around 90,000 clones, around 80% found once. Source material: PBMCs. The receptor set was obtained from a man younger than 40 in good health and CMV-seronegative.

The chain employs TRBV7-2 and TRBJ2-7, with 12 bases matching TRBD2. Trimming cost V 5 bases and J 4 bases; bases outside gene matches: 15. CDR1 is SGHTA and CDR2 is FQGNSA in the germline V gene. The CDR3 length is 18 residues. The CDR3 spells CASSHGRGLAGYGYEQYF. The CDR3 region has the DNA TGTGCCAGCAGCCACGGCCGTGGACTAGCGGGGTACGGATACGAGCAGTACTTC.

The chain combines TRBV5-4 with TRBJ2-1; TRBD2 matches at 15 bases. Germline V gene data show CDR1 as SGHNT and CDR2 as YYREEE (reference sequence). V was pared by 4 bases and J by 0 bases, with 8 bases of the junction left unmatched. The CDR3 loop spans 19 amino acids. This chain's CDR3 is CASSGGTSGRLSSYNEQFF. Written as DNA, the CDR3 is TGTGCCAGCAGCGGGGGGACTAGCGGGAGGTTAAGCTCCTACAATGAGCAGTTCTTC.

The V and J genes are TRBV6-6 and TRBJ1-4; D not resolved. The CDR3 consists of 15 residues. Trimming stripped 5 bases from V and 5 bases from J, with 15 bases between. CDR1 is MNHNY and CDR2 is SVGAGI in the germline V gene (reference sequence). The CDR3 here is CASSPQTTGNEKLFF. The CDR3 DNA reads TGTGCCAGCAGTCCCCAGACAACTGGGAATGAAAAACTGTTTTTT.

This clone was seen only once. The chain uses TRBV27 and TRBJ2-3; 7 positions match TRBD2. The CDR3 runs to 16 residues. The V segment lost 6 bases and the J segment 5 bases; nucleotides outside the gene matches: 14. The germline CDR1 and CDR2 sequences are MNHEY and SMNVEV (reference sequence). The CDR3 sequence is CASRTLIGLGRDTQYF. The DNA for the CDR3 is TGTGCCAGCAGGACCTTAATCGGACTAGGTAGAGATACGCAGTATTTT.

This sequence joins TRBV6-5 and TRBJ2-1; 10 nucleotides line up with TRBD2. Trimming cost V 5 bases and J 8 bases; bases outside gene matches: 6. The CDR3 consists of 14 residues. Germline assignment: CDR1 MNHEY and CDR2 SVGAGI. The CDR3 bases are TGTGCCAGCAGTGGACTAGCGGCCATCCATGAGCAGTTCTTC. This codes for CASSGLAAIHEQFF.

This chain connects TRBV5-4 to TRBJ1-1; D call uncertain. Trimming shortened V by 0 bases and J by 6 bases, and 12 bases separated the two germline ends. This CDR3 is 14 amino acids long. Looked up from germline, CDR1 is SGHNT and CDR2 is YYREEE (reference sequence). DNA for the CDR3: TGTGCCAGCAGCTTGGGTTATTCAGGCTCTGAAGCTTTCTTT. Amino acid sequence: CASSLGYSGSEAFF.

This clone was recorded only once. V and J are TRBV5-1 and TRBJ2-1; 7 bases match TRBD2. The CDR3 contains 15 residues. The V and J ends lost 1 base and 5 bases, in that order; junction bases with no gene match: 6. Germline V lookup: CDR1 SGHRS, CDR2 YFSETQ. CDR3 amino acids: CASSLRAGANNEQFF. CDR3 coding DNA: TGCGCCAGCAGCTTGAGGGCGGGAGCAAACAATGAGCAGTTCTTC.

The genes are TRBV5-1 and TRBJ2-2; possibly TRBD2 for D (5 bases). This CDR3 is built from 13 residues. CDR1 and CDR2 (germline): SGHRS, YFSETQ. The V and J ends lost 4 bases and 5 bases respectively, with 9 bases between them. In DNA, the CDR3 is TGCGCCAGCAGCGAACCGGGGACCGGGGAGCTGTTTTTT. Translated, it gives CASSEPGTGELFF.

The chain uses TRBV5-1 and TRBJ2-3; TRBD2 aligns across 12 bases. Trimming at V came to 4 bases and at J to 4 bases, leaving 4 bases not matched to a gene. The CDR3 is 15 residues long. Germline V lookup: CDR1 SGHRS, CDR2 YFSETQ. The CDR3 reads CASSPGLAGSDTQYF. The DNA of the CDR3 is TGCGCCAGCAGCCCAGGACTAGCGGGGTCAGATACGCAGTATTTT.

The V and J genes are TRBV7-9 and TRBJ1-2; 9 bases fit TRBD1. In germline, CDR1 is SEHNR, CDR2 FQNEAQ (reference sequence). The V gene end was trimmed by 6 bases and the J gene end by 1 base; junction bases not matched to a gene: 9. This CDR3 is built from 16 residues. This CDR3 reads CASSSGTGPYNYGYTF. CDR3 nucleotide sequence: TGTGCCAGCAGTTCCGGGACAGGGCCTTATAACTATGGCTACACCTTC. The complete variable domain, with remaining parts taken from reference TRBV7-9 and TRBJ1-2, reads DTGVSQNPRHKITKRGQNVTFRCDPISEHNRLYWYRQTLGQGPEFLTYFQNEAQLEKSRLLSDRFSAERPKGSFSTLEIQRTEQGDSAMYLCASSSGTGPYNYGYTFGSGTRLTVV.

This clone was seen just once. As DNA, the CDR3 is TGTGCCAGCAGCTTGGATGCGGGTACCACCGGGGAGCTGTTTTTT. The encoded protein is CASSLDAGTTGELFF. This sequence joins TRBV5-4 and TRBJ2-2, with D tentatively TRBD2 (5 bases). Trimming shortened V by 0 bases and J by 4 bases, and 10 bases separated the two germline ends. The CDR3 sequence is 15 residues long. The V gene's germline CDR1 is SGHNT and CDR2 YYREEE (reference sequence).

Points on this clone: At the DNA level, this CDR3 is encoded by other sequences in the same sample as well. The rearrangement joins TRBV18 to TRBJ1-1, with D tentatively TRBD1 (5 bases). Trimming took off 3 bases at V and 1 base at J, with 6 bases between the two ends. CDR1 is KGHSH and CDR2 is LQKENI in the germline V gene. The CDR3 extends over 13 amino acids. The CDR3 sequence: CASSPQGNTEAFF. Written as DNA, the CDR3 is TGTGCCAGCTCACCTCAGGGGAACACTGAAGCTTTCTTT.

This clone was recorded only once. The rearrangement joins TRBV27 to TRBJ1-1; perhaps TRBD1 as D (5 bases). CDR1 MNHEY and CDR2 SMNVEV come from the germline V gene (reference sequence). The CDR3 contains 13 residues. V was pared by 6 bases and J by 5 bases, with 13 bases between. This CDR3 reads CASSRWRGTEAFF. CDR3 sequence (DNA): TGTGCCAGCAGCCGGTGGAGGGGAACTGAAGCTTTCTTT.

This chain links TRBV7-2 with TRBJ2-7; 8 nucleotides match TRBD1. The germline gives CDR1 SGHTA, CDR2 FQGNSA. V lost 3 bases, J lost 2 bases, and 9 bases stayed unmatched. The CDR3 has 16 amino acids. Written as DNA, the CDR3 is TGTGCCAGCAGCTTCTCTCGACAGGGGAAAACCTACGAGCAGTACTTC. Translation gives CASSFSRQGKTYEQYF.

J is TRBJ1-1 and V is TRBV27; D may be TRBD1 (6 bases). This CDR3 contains 14 residues. Per germline, CDR1 MNHEY and CDR2 SMNVEV (reference sequence). V was trimmed by 6 bases and J by 10 bases, leaving 21 bases between them. The CDR3 DNA reads TGTGCCAGCAGCCCTTTAGGGCCGGGCAGGGGAGCTTTCTTT. Translated: CASSPLGPGRGAFF.

This rearrangement joins TRBV7-2 to TRBJ1-2; D is unclear. The CDR3 length is 14 residues. Germline assignment: CDR1 SGHTA and CDR2 FQGNSA. V shed 5 bases and J shed 6 bases, with 16 bases lying between them. The CDR3 is CASSPTGWNHGYTF. In DNA form, the CDR3 reads TGTGCCAGCAGCCCCACGGGTTGGAATCATGGCTACACCTTC.

The chain employs TRBV27 and TRBJ2-1; unclear D gene. Looked up from germline, CDR1 is MNHEY and CDR2 is SMNVEV (reference sequence). The CDR3 covers 15 residues. The V and J ends lost 7 bases and 0 bases respectively, with 13 bases between them. As DNA, the CDR3 is TGTGCCAGCAAGTCTACGGAGTACTCCTACAATGAGCAGTTCTTC. Translation: CASKSTEYSYNEQFF.

This chain connects TRBV7-9 to TRBJ2-2; a possible D gene is TRBD2 (6 bases). Germline CDR1 reads SEHNR; CDR2 reads FQNEAQ (reference sequence). V lost 6 bases and J 5 bases, leaving 13 bases between the germline ends. CDR3 size: 14 residues. The chain's CDR3 is CASRQSGGTGELFF. The CDR3 bases are TGTGCCAGCAGGCAGTCTGGGGGGACCGGGGAGCTGTTTTTT.

The rearrangement joins TRBV11-2 to TRBJ1-1; D perhaps matches TRBD1 (5 bases). Trimming removed 4 bases at V and 1 base at J, with 13 bases between. The CDR3 runs 15 residues. CDR1 and CDR2 (germline): SGHAT, FQNNGV. The chain's CDR3 is CASSSLRGKNTEAFF. The CDR3 DNA reads as TGTGCCAGCAGCTCCTTGCGGGGGAAGAACACTGAAGCTTTCTTT. Full variable domain (outside the CDR3, taken from reference TRBV11-2 and TRBJ1-1): EAGVAQSPRYKIIEKRQSVAFWCNPISGHATLYWYQQILGQGPKLLIQFQNNGVVDDSQLPKDRFSAERLKGVDSTLKIQPAKLEDSAVYLCASSSLRGKNTEAFFGQGTRLTVV.

The chain combines TRBV5-3 with TRBJ2-3; possibly TRBD2 for D (6 bases). TRBV5-3 is annotated as an ORF whose role is uncertain. This CDR3 comprises 16 residues. Deletions cut 4 bases from V and 4 bases from J, with 19 bases between. CDR3 DNA sequence: TGTGCCAGAAGCGGCATCACAGCGGGCTTCCCAGATACGCAGTATTTT. Translated, it gives CARSGITAGFPDTQYF.

The chain is built from TRBV5-6 and TRBJ2-3; 12 bases are a match to TRBD1. Germline CDR1 SGHDT, CDR2 YYEEEE. The ends lost 4 bases at V and 7 bases at J; junction bases unmatched: 7. The length of the CDR3 is 15 residues. The CDR3 is CASSSRDRGPNTQYF. In DNA form, the CDR3 reads TGTGCCAGCAGCAGCCGGGACAGGGGGCCCAATACGCAGTATTTT.

The J gene is TRBJ1-2, the V gene TRBV10-3; D is possibly TRBD1 (5 bases). The V gene's germline CDR1 is ENHRY and CDR2 SYGVKD. The CDR3 has 14 amino acids. Trimming took 6 bases from V and 6 from J, leaving 17 bases between them. The CDR3 coding sequence is TGTGCCATCAGAGAGGGGCTGCTAAATGATGGCTACACCTTC. Protein product: CAIREGLLNDGYTF.

The chain is built from TRBV7-9 and TRBJ2-1; the D gene is possibly TRBD2 (7 bases). Germline V CDR1 and CDR2: SEHNR, FQNEAQ (reference sequence). The CDR3 is 14 amino acids. Trimming shortened V by 5 bases and J by 10 bases, and 18 bases separated the two germline ends. CDR3 amino acids: CASSLGGGLSEQFF. In DNA form, the CDR3 reads TGTGCCAGCAGCCTAGGGGGGGGGCTCTCGGAGCAGTTCTTC.